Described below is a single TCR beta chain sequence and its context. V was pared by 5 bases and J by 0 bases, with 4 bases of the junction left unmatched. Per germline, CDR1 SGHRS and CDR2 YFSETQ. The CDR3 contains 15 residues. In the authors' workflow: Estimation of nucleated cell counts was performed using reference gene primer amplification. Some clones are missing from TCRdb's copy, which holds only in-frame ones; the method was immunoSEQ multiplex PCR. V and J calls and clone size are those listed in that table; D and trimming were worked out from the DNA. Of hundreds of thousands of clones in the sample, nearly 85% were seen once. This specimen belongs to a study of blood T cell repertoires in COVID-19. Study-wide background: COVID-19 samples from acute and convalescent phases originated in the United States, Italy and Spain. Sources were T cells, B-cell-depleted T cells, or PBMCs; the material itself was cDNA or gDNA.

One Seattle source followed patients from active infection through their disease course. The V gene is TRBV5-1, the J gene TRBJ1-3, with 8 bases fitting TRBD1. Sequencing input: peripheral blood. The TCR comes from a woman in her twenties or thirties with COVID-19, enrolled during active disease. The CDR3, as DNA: TGCGCCAGCAGGATCGGGACAGGCTCTGGAAACACCATATATTTT. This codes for CASRIGTGSGNTIYF.